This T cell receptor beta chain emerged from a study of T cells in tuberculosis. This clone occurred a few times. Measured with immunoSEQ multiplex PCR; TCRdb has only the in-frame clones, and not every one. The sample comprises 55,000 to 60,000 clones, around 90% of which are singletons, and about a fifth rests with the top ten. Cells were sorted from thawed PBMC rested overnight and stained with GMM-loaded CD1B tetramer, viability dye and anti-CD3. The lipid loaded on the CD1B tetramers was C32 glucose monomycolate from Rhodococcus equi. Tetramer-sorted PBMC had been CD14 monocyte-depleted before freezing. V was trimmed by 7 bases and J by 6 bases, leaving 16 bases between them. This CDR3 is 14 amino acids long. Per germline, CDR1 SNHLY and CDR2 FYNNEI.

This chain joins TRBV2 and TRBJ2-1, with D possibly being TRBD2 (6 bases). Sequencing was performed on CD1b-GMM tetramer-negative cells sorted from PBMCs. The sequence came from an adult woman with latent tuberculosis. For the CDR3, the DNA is TGTGCCAGCACCCCAGGCGGGACGGTCAATGAGCAGTTCTTC. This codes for CASTPGGTVNEQFF. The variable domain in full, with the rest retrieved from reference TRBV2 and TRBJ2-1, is EPEVTQTPSHQVTQMGQEVILRCVPISNHLYFYWYRQILGQKVEFLVSFYNNEISEKSEIFDDQFSVERPDGSNFTLKIRSTKLEDSAMYFCASTPGGTVNEQFFGPGTRLTVL.